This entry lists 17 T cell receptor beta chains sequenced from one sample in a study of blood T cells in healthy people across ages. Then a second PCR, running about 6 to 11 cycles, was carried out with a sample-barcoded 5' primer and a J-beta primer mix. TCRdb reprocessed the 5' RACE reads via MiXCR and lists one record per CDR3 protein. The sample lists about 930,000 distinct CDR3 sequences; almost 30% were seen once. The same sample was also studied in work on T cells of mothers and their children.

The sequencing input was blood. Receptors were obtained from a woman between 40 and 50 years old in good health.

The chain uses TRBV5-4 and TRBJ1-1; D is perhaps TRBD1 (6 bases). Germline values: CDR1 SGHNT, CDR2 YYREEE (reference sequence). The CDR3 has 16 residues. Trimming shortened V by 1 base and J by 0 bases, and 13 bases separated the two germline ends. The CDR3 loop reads CASSLSSRDMNTEAFF. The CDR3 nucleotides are TGTGCCAGCAGCTTGTCCAGCAGGGACATGAACACTGAAGCTTTCTTT.

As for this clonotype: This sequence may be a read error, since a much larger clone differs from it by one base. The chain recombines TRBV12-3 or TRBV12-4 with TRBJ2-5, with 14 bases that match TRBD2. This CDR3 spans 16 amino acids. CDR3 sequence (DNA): TGTACCAGCAGCGGACTAGCGGGGGGCCCTCAAGAGACCCAGTACTTC. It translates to CTSSGLAGGPQETQYF.

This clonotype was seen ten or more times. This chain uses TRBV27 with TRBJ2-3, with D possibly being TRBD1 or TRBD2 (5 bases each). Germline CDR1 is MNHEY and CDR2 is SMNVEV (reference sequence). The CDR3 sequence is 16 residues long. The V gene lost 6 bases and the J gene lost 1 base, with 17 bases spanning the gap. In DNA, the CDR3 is TGTGCCAGCAGCCACTTCGTCGTGGGGGGCACAGATACGCAGTATTTT. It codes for CASSHFVVGGTDTQYF.

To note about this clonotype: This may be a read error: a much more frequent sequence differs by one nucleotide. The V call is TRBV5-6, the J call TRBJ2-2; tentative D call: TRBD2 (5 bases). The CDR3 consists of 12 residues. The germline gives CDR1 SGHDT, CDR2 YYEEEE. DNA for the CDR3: TGTGCCAGCAGCTGGAACACCGGGGAGCGGTTTTTT. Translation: CASSWNTGERFF.

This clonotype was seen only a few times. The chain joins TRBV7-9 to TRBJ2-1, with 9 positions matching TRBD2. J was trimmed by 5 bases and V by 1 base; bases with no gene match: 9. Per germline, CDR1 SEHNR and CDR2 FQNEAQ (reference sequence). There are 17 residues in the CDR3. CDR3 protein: CASSLVPGTSKNNEQFF. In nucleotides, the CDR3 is TGTGCCAGCAGCTTAGTACCGGGGACTAGCAAAAACAATGAGCAGTTCTTC.

CDR3 residues: CASSQGGYLNEQYF. DNA for the CDR3: TGTGCCAGCAGCCAAGGCGGCTACCTCAATGAGCAGTACTTC. The chain uses TRBV3-1 and TRBJ2-5; D unresolved. The germline gives CDR1 LGHDT, CDR2 YNNKEL (reference sequence). CDR3 length: 14 residues. Trimming stripped 1 base from V and 11 bases from J, with 17 bases between.

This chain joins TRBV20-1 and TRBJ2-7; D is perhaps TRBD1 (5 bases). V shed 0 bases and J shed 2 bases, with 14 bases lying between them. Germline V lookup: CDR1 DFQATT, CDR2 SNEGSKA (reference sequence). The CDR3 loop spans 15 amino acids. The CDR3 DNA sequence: TGCAGTGCTAGAGATCTGGGGCGAGTGGCCTACGAGCAGTACTTC. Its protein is CSARDLGRVAYEQYF.

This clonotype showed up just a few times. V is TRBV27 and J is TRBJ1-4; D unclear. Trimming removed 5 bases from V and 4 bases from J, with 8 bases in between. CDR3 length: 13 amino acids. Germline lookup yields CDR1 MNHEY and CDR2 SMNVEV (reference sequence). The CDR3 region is CASSPTLNEKLFF. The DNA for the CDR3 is TGTGCCAGCAGTCCTACACTTAATGAAAAACTGTTTTTT. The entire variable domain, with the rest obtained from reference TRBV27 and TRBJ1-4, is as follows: EAQVTQNPRYLITVTGKKLTVTCSQNMNHEYMSWYRQDPGLGLRQIYYSMNVEVTDKGDVPEGYKVSRKEKRNFPLILESPSPNQTSLYFCASSPTLNEKLFFGSGTQLSVL.

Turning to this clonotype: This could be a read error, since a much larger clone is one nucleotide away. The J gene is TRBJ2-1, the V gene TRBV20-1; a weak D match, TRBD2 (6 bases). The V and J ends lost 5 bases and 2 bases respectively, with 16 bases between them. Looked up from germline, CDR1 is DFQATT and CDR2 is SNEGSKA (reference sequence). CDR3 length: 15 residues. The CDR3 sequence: CSAYPLASPYNEQFF. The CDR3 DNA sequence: TGCAGTGCTTACCCACTAGCTAGCCCCTACAATGAGCAGTTCTTC.

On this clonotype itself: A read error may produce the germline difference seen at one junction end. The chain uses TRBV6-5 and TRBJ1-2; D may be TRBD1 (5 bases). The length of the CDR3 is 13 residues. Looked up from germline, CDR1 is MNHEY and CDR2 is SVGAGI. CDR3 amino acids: CVSSYVGTYGYTF. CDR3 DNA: TGTGTCAGCAGTTACGTAGGGACCTATGGCTACACCTTC.

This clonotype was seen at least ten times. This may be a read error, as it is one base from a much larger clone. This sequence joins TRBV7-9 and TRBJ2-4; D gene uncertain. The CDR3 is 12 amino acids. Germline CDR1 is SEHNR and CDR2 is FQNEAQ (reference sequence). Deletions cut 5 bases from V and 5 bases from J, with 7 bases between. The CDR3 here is CASSLRENIQYF. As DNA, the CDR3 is TGTGCCAGCAGCCTCCGGGAAAACATTCAGTACTTC.

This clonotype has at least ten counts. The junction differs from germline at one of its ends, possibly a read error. CDR3 nucleotides: TGTGCCGGCAGCTTGGCGGCAGGGATGAACAATGAGCAGTTCTTC. This gives the protein CAGSLAAGMNNEQFF. The chain combines TRBV5-6 with TRBJ2-1, with D maybe TRBD1 (5 bases). CDR1 SGHDT and CDR2 YYEEEE come from the germline V gene. The length of the CDR3 is 15 residues.

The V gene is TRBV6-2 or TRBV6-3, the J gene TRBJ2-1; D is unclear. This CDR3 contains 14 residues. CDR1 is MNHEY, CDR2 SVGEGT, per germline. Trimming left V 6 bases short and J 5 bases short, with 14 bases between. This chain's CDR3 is CASRYSLGDNEQFF. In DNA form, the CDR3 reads TGTGCCAGCAGGTATTCCCTCGGAGACAATGAGCAGTTCTTC.

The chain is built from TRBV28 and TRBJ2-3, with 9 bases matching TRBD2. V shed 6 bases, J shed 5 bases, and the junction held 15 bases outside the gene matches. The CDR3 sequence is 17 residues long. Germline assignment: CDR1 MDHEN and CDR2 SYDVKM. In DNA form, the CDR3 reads TGTGCCAGCAGCCCTTATCCCGCGGGGGGGAGGGTAGATACGCAGTATTTT. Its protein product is CASSPYPAGGRVDTQYF.

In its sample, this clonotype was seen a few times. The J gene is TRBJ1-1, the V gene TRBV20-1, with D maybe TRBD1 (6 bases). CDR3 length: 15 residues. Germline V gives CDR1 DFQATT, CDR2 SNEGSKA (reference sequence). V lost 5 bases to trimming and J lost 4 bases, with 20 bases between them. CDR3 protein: CSALPGGAIGTEAFF. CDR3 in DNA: TGCAGTGCTCTTCCGGGGGGGGCTATTGGCACTGAAGCTTTCTTT.

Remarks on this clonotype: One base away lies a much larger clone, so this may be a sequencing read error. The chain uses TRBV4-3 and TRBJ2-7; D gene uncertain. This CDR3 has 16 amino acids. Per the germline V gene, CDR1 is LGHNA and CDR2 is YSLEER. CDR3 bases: TGCGCCAGCGGCCAAGAAAGCAGGTGGCCCTCCTACGAGCAGTACTTC. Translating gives CASGQESRWPSYEQYF.

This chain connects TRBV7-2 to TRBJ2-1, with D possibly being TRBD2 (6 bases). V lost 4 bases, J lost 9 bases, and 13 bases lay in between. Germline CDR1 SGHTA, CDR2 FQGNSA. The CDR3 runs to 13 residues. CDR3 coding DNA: TGTGCCAGCAGCTCGACTAGTAGGGGTGAGCAGTTCTTC. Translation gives CASSSTSRGEQFF. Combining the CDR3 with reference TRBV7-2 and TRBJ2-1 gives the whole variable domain GAGVSQSPSNKVTEKGKDVELRCDPISGHTALYWYRQSLGQGLEFLIYFQGNSAPDKSGLPSDRFSAERTGGSVSTLTIQRTQQEDSAVYLCASSSTSRGEQFFGPGTRLTVL.